The T cell receptor (beta chain) under discussion was sequenced for a study of shared clonotypes between healthy human individuals. Only a few counts were recorded for this clone. A clone one base away is much larger, so this may be a read error. CDR3 length equals 16 residues. In germline, CDR1 is GTSNPN, CDR2 SVGIG (reference sequence). Clones were read by immunoSEQ multiplex PCR, and TCRdb kept only the in-frame ones, dropping some. Found here are 400,000 to 550,000 clones, roughly 78% of them singletons; the top ten hold over 9.5%. This receptor was taken from a woman in her thirties or forties in good health. Some clones in this sample may be carry-over from other donors' samples. The specimen sequenced was PBMCs. The V call is TRBV30, the J call TRBJ2-3, with 11 positions matching TRBD2. The DNA of the CDR3 is TGTGCCTTGAGTGGGCGGCTAGCGGGAGGACCAGATACGCAGTATTTT. As protein: CALSGRLAGGPDTQYF.